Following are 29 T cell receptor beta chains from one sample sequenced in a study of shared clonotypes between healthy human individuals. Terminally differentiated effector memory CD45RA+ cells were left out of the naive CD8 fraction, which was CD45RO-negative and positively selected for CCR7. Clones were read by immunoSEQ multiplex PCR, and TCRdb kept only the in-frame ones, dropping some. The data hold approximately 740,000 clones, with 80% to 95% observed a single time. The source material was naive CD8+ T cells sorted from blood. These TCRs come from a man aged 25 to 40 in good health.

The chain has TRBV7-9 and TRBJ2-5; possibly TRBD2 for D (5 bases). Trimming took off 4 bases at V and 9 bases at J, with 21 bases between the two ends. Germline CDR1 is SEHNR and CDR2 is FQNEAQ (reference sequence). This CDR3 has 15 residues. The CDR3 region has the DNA TGTGCCAGCAGCTCCCCATCCGACGCCGCGGAGGCCCAGTACTTC. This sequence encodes CASSSPSDAAEAQYF.

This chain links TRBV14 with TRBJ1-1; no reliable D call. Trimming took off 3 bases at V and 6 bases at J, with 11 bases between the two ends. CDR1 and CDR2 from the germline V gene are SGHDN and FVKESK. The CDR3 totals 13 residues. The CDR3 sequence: CASSQRGSSEAFF. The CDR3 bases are TGTGCCAGCAGCCAGCGAGGGAGTTCTGAAGCTTTCTTT.

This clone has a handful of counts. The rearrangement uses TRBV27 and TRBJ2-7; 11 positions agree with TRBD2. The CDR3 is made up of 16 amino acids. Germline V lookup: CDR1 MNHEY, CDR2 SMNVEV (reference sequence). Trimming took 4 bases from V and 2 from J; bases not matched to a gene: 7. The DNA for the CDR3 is TGTGCCAGCAGTTCCAGACTAGCGGGAATCGCCTACGAGCAGTACTTC. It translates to CASSSRLAGIAYEQYF.

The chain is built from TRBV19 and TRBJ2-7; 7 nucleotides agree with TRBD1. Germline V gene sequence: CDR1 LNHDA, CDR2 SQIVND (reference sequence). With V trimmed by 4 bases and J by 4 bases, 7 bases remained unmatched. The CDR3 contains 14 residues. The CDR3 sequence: CASSTAGGIYEQYF. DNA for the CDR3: TGTGCCAGTAGTACCGCAGGGGGAATTTACGAGCAGTACTTC.

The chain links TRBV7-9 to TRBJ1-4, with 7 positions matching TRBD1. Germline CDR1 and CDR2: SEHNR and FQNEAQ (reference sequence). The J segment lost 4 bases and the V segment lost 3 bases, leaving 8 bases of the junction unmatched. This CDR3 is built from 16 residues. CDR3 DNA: TGTGCCAGCAGCTTCCAAATGGGACAGAATAATGAAAAACTGTTTTTT. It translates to CASSFQMGQNNEKLFF.

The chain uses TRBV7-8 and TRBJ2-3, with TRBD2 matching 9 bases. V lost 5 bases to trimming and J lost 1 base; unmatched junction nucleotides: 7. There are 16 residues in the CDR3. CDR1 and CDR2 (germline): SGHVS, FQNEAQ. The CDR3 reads CASSRSGRWGTDTQYF. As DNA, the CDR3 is TGTGCCAGCAGCCGTAGCGGGAGATGGGGCACAGATACGCAGTATTTT.

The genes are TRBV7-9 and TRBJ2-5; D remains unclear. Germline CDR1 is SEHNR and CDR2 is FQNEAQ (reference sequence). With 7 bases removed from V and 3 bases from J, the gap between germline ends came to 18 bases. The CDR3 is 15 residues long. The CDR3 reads CASTALVGAKETQYF. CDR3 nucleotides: TGTGCCAGCACCGCCCTGGTAGGCGCCAAAGAGACCCAGTACTTC.

The CDR3 bases are TGCGCCAGCAGCTTAGGGGCTGGGACGGAATCCTACGAGCAGTACTTC. Translating gives CASSLGAGTESYEQYF. The chain employs TRBV5-1 and TRBJ2-7, with D perhaps assigned TRBD1 or TRBD2 (5 bases each). With 2 bases removed from V and 1 base from J, the gap between germline ends came to 16 bases. CDR3 size: 16 residues. CDR1 is SGHRS, CDR2 YFSETQ, per germline.

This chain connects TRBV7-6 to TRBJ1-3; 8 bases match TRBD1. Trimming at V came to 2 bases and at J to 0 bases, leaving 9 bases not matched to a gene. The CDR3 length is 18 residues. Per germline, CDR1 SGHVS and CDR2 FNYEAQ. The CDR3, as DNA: TGTGCCAGCAGCTTAAGGGTGGACAGGGCGAGCTCTGGAAACACCATATATTTT. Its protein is CASSLRVDRASSGNTIYF.

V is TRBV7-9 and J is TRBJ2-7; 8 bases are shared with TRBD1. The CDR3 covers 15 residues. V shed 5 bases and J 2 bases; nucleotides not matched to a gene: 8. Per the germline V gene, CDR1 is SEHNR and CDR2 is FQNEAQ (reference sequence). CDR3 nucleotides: TGTGCCAGCAGCACGATAGGACAGGGACCCTACGAGCAGTACTTC. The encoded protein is CASSTIGQGPYEQYF. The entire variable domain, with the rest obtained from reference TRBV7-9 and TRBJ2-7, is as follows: DTGVSQNPRHKITKRGQNVTFRCDPISEHNRLYWYRQTLGQGPEFLTYFQNEAQLEKSRLLSDRFSAERPKGSFSTLEIQRTEQGDSAMYLCASSTIGQGPYEQYFGPGTRLTVT.

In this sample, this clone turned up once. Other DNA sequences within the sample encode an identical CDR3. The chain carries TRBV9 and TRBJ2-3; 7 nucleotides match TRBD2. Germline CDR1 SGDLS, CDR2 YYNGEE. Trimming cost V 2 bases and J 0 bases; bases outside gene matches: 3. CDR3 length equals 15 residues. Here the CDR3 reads CASSVAGVSTDTQYF. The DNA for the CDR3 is TGTGCCAGCAGCGTGGCGGGAGTCAGCACAGATACGCAGTATTTT.

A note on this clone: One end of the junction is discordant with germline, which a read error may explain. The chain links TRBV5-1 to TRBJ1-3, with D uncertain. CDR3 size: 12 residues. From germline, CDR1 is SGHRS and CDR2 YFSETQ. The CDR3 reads CASSVLGDTIYF. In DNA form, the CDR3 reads TGCGCCAGCAGCGTCCTTGGAGACACCATATATTTT.

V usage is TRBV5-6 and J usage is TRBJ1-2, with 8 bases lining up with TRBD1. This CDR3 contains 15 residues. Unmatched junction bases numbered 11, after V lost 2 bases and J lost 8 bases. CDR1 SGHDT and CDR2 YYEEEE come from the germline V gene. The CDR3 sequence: CASSLIRGRGLGYTF. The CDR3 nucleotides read TGTGCCAGCAGCTTAATCAGGGGGCGAGGCTTGGGCTACACCTTC. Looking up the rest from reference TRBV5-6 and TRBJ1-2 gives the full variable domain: DAGVTQSPTHLIKTRGQQVTLRCSPKSGHDTVSWYQQALGQGPQFIFQYYEEEERQRGNFPDRFSGHQFPNYSSELNVNALLLGDSALYLCASSLIRGRGLGYTFGSGTRLTVV.

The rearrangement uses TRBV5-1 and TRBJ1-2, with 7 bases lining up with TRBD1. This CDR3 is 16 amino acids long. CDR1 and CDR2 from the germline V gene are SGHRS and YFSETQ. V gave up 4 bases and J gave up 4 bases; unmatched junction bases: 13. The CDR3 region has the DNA TGCGCCAGCAGCCCATCCGGGACAGCGACAATCTATGGCTACACCTTC. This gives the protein CASSPSGTATIYGYTF. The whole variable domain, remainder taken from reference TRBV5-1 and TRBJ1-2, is KAGVTQTPRYLIKTRGQQVTLSCSPISGHRSVSWYQQTPGQGLQFLFEYFSETQRNKGNFPGRFSGRQFSNSRSEMNVSTLELGDSALYLCASSPSGTATIYGYTFGSGTRLTVV.

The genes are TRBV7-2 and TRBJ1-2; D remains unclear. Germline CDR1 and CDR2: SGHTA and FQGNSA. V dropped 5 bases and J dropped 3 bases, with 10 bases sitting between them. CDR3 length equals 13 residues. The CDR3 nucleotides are TGTGCCAGCAGCCACCCAATGGACTATGGCTACACCTTC. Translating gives CASSHPMDYGYTF. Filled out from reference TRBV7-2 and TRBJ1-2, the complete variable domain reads GAGVSQSPSNKVTEKGKDVELRCDPISGHTALYWYRQSLGQGLEFLIYFQGNSAPDKSGLPSDRFSAERTGGSVSTLTIQRTQQEDSAVYLCASSHPMDYGYTFGSGTRLTVV.

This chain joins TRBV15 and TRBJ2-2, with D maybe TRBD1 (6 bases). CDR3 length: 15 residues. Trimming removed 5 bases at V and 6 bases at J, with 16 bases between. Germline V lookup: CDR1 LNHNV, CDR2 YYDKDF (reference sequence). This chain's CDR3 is CATSGATGSAGELFF. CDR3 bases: TGTGCCACCAGCGGGGCTACAGGGTCTGCCGGGGAGCTGTTTTTT.

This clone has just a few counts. DNA for the CDR3: TGTGCCAGCAGCAGTTCAGGGGCATCTTACAATGAGCAGTTCTTC. Translating it yields CASSSSGASYNEQFF. The chain uses TRBV5-4 and TRBJ2-1; D might be TRBD1 (6 bases). Germline values: CDR1 SGHNT, CDR2 YYREEE (reference sequence). The CDR3 is 15 residues long. V was trimmed by 4 bases and J by 4 bases, leaving 15 bases between them.

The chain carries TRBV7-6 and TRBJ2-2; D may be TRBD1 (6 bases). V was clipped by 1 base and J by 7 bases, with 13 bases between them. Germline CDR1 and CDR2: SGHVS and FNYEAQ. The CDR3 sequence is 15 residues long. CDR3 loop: CASSLGGGAGGELFF. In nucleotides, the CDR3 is TGTGCCAGCAGCTTAGGTGGGGGCGCGGGCGGGGAGCTGTTTTTT.

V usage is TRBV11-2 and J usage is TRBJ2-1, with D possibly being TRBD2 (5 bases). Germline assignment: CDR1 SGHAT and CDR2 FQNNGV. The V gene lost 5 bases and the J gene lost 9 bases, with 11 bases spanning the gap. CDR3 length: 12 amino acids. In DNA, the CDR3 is TGTGCCAGCAGCGAAACGGGATTTGAGCAGTTCTTC. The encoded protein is CASSETGFEQFF.

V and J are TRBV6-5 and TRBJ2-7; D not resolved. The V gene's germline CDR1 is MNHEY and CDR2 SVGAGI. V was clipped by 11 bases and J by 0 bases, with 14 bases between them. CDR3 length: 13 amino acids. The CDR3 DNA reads TGTGCCGCCGGTGGAGCATTCTCCTACGAGCAGTACTTC. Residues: CAAGGAFSYEQYF.

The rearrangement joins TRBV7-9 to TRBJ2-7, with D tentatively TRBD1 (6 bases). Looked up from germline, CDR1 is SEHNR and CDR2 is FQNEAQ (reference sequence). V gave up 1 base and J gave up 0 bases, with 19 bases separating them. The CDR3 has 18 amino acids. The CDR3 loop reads CASSLGVRQDLLSYEQYF. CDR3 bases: TGTGCCAGCAGCTTAGGGGTCCGACAGGACTTACTCTCCTACGAGCAGTACTTC.

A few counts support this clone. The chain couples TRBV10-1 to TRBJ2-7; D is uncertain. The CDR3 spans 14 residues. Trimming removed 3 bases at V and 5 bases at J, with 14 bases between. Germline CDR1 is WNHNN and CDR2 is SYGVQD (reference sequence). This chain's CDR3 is CASSEGRLWDEQYF. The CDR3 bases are TGCGCCAGCAGTGAAGGCCGACTCTGGGACGAGCAGTACTTC.

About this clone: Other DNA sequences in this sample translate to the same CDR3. This CDR3 reads CASSSAGYEQYF. DNA for the CDR3: TGTGCCAGCAGCTCGGCAGGCTACGAGCAGTACTTC. V usage is TRBV13 and J usage is TRBJ2-7; D gene ambiguous. Trimming shortened V by 4 bases and J by 3 bases, and 7 bases separated the two germline ends. The CDR3 covers 12 residues. CDR1 and CDR2 (germline): PRHDT, FYEKMQ (reference sequence).

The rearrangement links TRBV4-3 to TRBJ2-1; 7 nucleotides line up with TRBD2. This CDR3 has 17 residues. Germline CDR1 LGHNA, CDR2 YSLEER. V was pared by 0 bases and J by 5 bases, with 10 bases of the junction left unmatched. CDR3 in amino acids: CASSQERILAEHNEQFF. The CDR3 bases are TGCGCCAGCAGCCAAGAGAGGATCCTAGCGGAACACAATGAGCAGTTCTTC.

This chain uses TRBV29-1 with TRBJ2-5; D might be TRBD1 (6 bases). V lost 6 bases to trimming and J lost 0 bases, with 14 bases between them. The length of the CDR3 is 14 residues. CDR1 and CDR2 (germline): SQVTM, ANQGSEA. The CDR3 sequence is CSVVGTLYQETQYF. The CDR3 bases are TGCAGCGTCGTAGGGACATTGTACCAAGAGACCCAGTACTTC. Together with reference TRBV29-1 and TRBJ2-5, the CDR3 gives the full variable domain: SAVISQKPSRDICQRGTSLTIQCQVDSQVTMMFWYRQQPGQSLTLIATANQGSEATYESGFVIDKFPISRPNLTFSTLTVSNMSPEDSSIYLCSVVGTLYQETQYFGPGTRLLVL.

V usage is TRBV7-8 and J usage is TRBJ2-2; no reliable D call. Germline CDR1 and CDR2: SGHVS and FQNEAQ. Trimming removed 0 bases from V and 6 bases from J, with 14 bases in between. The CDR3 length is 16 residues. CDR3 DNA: TGTGCCAGCAGCTTAGCGCAACCTAGTGGGGCCGGGGAGCTGTTTTTT. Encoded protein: CASSLAQPSGAGELFF.

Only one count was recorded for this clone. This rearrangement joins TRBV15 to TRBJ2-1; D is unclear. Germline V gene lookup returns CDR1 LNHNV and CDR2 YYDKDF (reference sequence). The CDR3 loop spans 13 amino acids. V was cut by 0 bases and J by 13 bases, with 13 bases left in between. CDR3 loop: CATSRDPPAGQFF. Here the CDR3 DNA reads TGTGCCACCAGCAGAGATCCTCCAGCCGGACAGTTCTTC.

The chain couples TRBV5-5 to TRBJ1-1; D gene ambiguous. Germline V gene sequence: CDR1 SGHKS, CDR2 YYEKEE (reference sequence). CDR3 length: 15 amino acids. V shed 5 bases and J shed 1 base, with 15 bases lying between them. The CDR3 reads CASSSWASTNTEAFF. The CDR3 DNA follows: TGTGCCAGCAGTAGTTGGGCATCGACGAACACTGAAGCTTTCTTT. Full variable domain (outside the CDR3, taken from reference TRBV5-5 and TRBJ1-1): DAGVTQSPTHLIKTRGQQVTLRCSPISGHKSVSWYQQVLGQGPQFIFQYYEKEERGRGNFPDRFSARQFPNYSSELNVNALLLGDSALYLCASSSWASTNTEAFFGQGTRLTVV.

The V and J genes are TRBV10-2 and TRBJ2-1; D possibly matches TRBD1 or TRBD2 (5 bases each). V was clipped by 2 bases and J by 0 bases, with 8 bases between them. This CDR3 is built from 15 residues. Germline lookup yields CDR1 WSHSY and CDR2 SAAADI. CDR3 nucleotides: TGCGCCAGCAGTGAGACCGGGACCTCCTACAATGAGCAGTTCTTC. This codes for CASSETGTSYNEQFF.